The clone carrying this T cell receptor beta chain was seen at least ten times. The target antigen is unknown. Germline loops: CDR1 SGHRS, CDR2 YFSETQ. V lost 0 bases to trimming and J lost 2 bases; unmatched junction nucleotides: 5. This CDR3 has 16 amino acids. The data belong to a study of T cells in Graves' hyperthyroidism and ophthalmopathy. General observations from the study: Median prediction lead before ophthalmopathy onset was six to eight months with the model. Patients with ophthalmopathy were separated from those with stable hyperthyroidism by a 13 V-J model.

Amplified TCR beta CDR3 regions came from RNA transcripts. When the TCR CDR3 underwent first-round RT-PCR, the HTBI primer set was used. TCRdb used MiXCR to reprocess the multiplex PCR reads, holding one entry per CDR3 protein. The data hold around 570,000 distinct CDR3 sequences, with around 20% observed a single time. The J gene is TRBJ2-3, the V gene TRBV5-1; 8 bases are a match to TRBD2. The source of this sequence is a man aged 35 to 55 with Graves' ophthalmopathy. Sequenced: blood. The CDR3 here is CASSLAPTSVTDTQYF. The CDR3 DNA sequence: TGCGCCAGCAGCTTGGCCCCGACTAGCGTCACAGATACGCAGTATTTT.